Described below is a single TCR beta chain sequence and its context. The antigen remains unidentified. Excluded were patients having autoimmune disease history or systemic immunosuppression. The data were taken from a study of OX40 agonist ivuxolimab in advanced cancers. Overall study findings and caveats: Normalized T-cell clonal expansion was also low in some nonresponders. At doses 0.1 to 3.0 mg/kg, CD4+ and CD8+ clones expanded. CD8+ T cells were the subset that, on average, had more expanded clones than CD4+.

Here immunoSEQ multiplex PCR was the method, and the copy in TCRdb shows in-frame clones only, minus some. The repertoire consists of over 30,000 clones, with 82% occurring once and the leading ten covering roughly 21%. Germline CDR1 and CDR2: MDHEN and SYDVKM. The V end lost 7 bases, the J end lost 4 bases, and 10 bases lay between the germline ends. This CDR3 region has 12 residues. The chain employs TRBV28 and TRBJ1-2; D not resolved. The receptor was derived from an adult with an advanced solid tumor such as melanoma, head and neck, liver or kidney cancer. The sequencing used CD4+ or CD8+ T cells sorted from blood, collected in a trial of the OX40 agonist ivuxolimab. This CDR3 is CASTTNLYGYTF. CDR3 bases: TGTGCCAGCACCACGAACCTCTATGGCTACACCTTC.